These T cell receptor beta chains were read from a single sample in a study of cytomegalovirus exposure and HLA in healthy donors. Only in-frame clones appear in the TCRdb table, and some are missing; sequencing was by immunoSEQ multiplex PCR. Among 35,000 to 45,000 clones listed, over 60% were seen once. Sample: PBMCs. These receptors all come from a man younger than 40 in good health and CMV-seronegative. Each CDR3 is given with its conserved first and last residue. A D gene is named only where the DNA matches it firmly. Expanded clones get a size class; other rows say once, few or many, or leave the size out.

-	TRBV7-9	-	TRBJ2-7	CASSLGAGQTYEQYF	TGTGCCAGCAGCCTTGGGGCAGGACAAACTTACGAGCAGTACTTC
-	TRBV5-5	-	TRBJ1-1	CASSTKAGNTEAFF	TGTGCCAGCAGCACAAAGGCGGGGAACACTGAAGCTTTCTTT
TRBD1	TRBV28	-	TRBJ1-1	CASWTGNTEAFF	TGTGCCAGCTGGACAGGGAACACTGAAGCTTTCTTT
TRBD1	TRBV7-8	few	TRBJ1-1	CASSRRWTGGMNTEAFF	TGTGCCAGCAGCCGACGTTGGACAGGGGGAATGAACACTGAAGCTTTCTTT
-	TRBV9	few	TRBJ2-2	CASSVTSPGELFF	TGTGCCAGCAGCGTAACTAGCCCCGGGGAGCTGTTTTTT
-	TRBV4-3	-	TRBJ2-7	CASSQDYSRSYEQYF	TGCGCCAGCAGCCAAGACTACAGCCGCTCCTACGAGCAGTACTTC
-	TRBV6-6	few	TRBJ2-7	CATQRNPTGYYEQYF	TGTGCCACCCAGAGGAACCCCACAGGGTACTACGAGCAGTACTTC
-	TRBV11-3	-	TRBJ1-1	CASSAGGNTEAFF	TGTGCCAGCAGCGCGGGAGGGAACACTGAAGCTTTCTTT
-	TRBV7-8	-	TRBJ2-5	CASSSGYQETQYF	TGTGCCAGCAGCTCCGGGTACCAAGAGACCCAGTACTTC
TRBD2	TRBV5-1	-	TRBJ2-1	CASSYGGLAGRSYNEQFF	TGCGCCAGCAGCTACGGCGGCCTAGCGGGCCGCTCCTACAATGAGCAGTTCTTC
-	TRBV6-5	-	TRBJ2-7	CASSSDTGYAQYF	TGTGCCAGCAGTTCCGACACAGGGTACGCGCAGTACTTC
-	TRBV7-2	-	TRBJ1-1	CASSGYGQGSGTEAFF	TGTGCCAGCAGCGGCTATGGGCAGGGTTCCGGCACTGAAGCTTTCTTT
TRBD2	TRBV4-1	-	TRBJ2-7	CASSPTPAGVGNEQYF	TGCGCCAGCAGCCCCACTCCGGCGGGGGTTGGTAACGAGCAGTACTTC
-	TRBV28	few	TRBJ2-3	CASSFPQGTDTQYF	TGTGCCAGCAGTTTTCCTCAGGGCACCGATACGCAGTATTTT
-	TRBV6-5	few	TRBJ1-1	CASSYSKAGPIEAFF	TGTGCCAGCAGTTACTCGAAGGCAGGGCCCATTGAAGCTTTCTTT
-	TRBV6-6	-	TRBJ2-1	CASTADRTYNEQFF	TGTGCCAGCACCGCAGACAGGACATACAATGAGCAGTTCTTC
-	TRBV28	few	TRBJ2-7	CASSPTAGAYEQYF	TGTGCCAGCAGTCCCACCGCCGGAGCCTACGAGCAGTACTTC
-	TRBV5-1	-	TRBJ2-7	CASSGGQRYEQYF	TGCGCCAGCAGCGGGGGACAAAGGTACGAGCAGTACTTC
-	TRBV4-1	-	TRBJ2-7	CASRMWGGNSYEQYF	TGCGCCAGCAGGATGTGGGGGGGCAACTCCTACGAGCAGTACTTC
-	TRBV4-3	-	TRBJ2-1	CASSQDRTFHEQFF	TGCGCCAGCAGCCAGGATCGGACTTTTCATGAGCAGTTCTTC
TRBD1	TRBV15	-	TRBJ2-5	CATSRDRGSQETQYF	TGTGCCACCAGCAGGGACAGGGGTAGCCAAGAGACCCAGTACTTC
-	TRBV7-9	-	TRBJ1-5	CASSFEGSNQPQHF	TGTGCCAGCAGCTTCGAGGGTAGCAATCAGCCCCAGCATTTT
TRBD1	TRBV27	-	TRBJ1-1	CASRNRGSMNTEAFF	TGTGCCAGCAGGAACAGGGGAAGCATGAACACTGAAGCTTTCTTT
-	TRBV2	-	TRBJ1-1	CACTTWGSGAEAFF	TGTGCCTGTACTACTTGGGGCTCTGGCGCTGAAGCTTTCTTT
TRBD1	TRBV27	-	TRBJ1-2	CASSPREGADGYTF	TGTGCCAGCAGTCCGCGGGAGGGGGCGGATGGCTACACCTTC
-	TRBV6-1	-	TRBJ1-5	CASSFDSNNQPQHF	TGTGCCAGCAGTTTTGACAGCAACAATCAGCCCCAGCATTTT
TRBD2	TRBV10-3	-	TRBJ2-1	CATGTSDNEQFF	TGTGCCACCGGGACTAGCGACAATGAGCAGTTCTTC
-	TRBV11-2	-	TRBJ2-5	CASSVEGQTQYF	TGTGCCAGCAGTGTGGAGGGCCAGACCCAGTACTTC
-	TRBV10-3	once	TRBJ1-2	CAITGVSGDSWNGYTF	TGTGCCATCACGGGCGTAAGCGGGGATTCGTGGAATGGCTACACCTTC
-	TRBV4-3	-	TRBJ1-3	CASSQSSGNTIYF	TGCGCCAGCAGCCAGAGCTCTGGAAACACCATATATTTT
TRBD1	TRBV4-1	-	TRBJ2-7	CASRLVGTGNYEQYF	TGCGCCAGCAGGCTGGTCGGGACAGGGAACTACGAGCAGTACTTC
-	TRBV2	-	TRBJ2-5	CASSAGRETQYF	TGTGCCAGCAGTGCGGGGAGAGAGACCCAGTACTTC
TRBD1	TRBV4-1	few	TRBJ2-1	CASSQDSGGGGGYNEQFF	TGCGCCAGCAGCCAAGACTCAGGGGGCGGTGGGGGGTACAATGAGCAGTTCTTC
TRBD1	TRBV28	-	TRBJ1-6	CASSTGTGHSPLHF	TGTGCCAGCAGTACCGGGACAGGGCATTCACCCCTCCACTTT
TRBD2	TRBV5-1	-	TRBJ2-5	CAASSGGADETQYF	TGCGCAGCCTCTAGCGGGGGGGCCGATGAGACCCAGTACTTC
TRBD2	TRBV29-1	-	TRBJ2-7	CSVGTSVYEQYF	TGCAGCGTCGGGACTAGCGTCTACGAGCAGTACTTC
TRBD1	TRBV23-1	-	TRBJ1-1	CASSQLKGGEVVAEAFF	TGCGCCAGCAGTCAATTGAAAGGGGGCGAAGTGGTCGCTGAAGCTTTCTTT
TRBD2	TRBV10-2	-	TRBJ2-7	CASMTSGKAEQYF	TGCGCCAGCATGACTAGCGGGAAGGCCGAGCAGTACTTC
TRBD2	TRBV4-2	-	TRBJ2-2	CASSRARLTSGGMAGELFF	TGTGCCAGCAGCCGGGCCCGCTTAACTAGCGGGGGGATGGCCGGGGAGCTGTTTTTT
-	TRBV11-2	-	TRBJ1-1	CASSLERGGTEAFF	TGTGCCAGCAGCTTAGAAAGGGGAGGCACTGAAGCTTTCTTT
-	TRBV25-1	-	TRBJ1-1	CASSGNVARGNTEAFF	TGTGCCAGCAGTGGCAATGTGGCCAGGGGGAACACTGAAGCTTTCTTT
-	TRBV6-5	-	TRBJ1-5	CASSYLTGTEPQHF	TGTGCCAGCAGTTACTTGACAGGCACGGAGCCCCAGCATTTT
TRBD1	TRBV28	-	TRBJ1-2	CASSFPGQARYGYTF	TGTGCCAGCAGTTTCCCCGGACAGGCCCGCTATGGCTACACCTTC
TRBD1	TRBV6-6	few	TRBJ1-4	CASRMSRTGDFEKLFF	TGTGCCAGCAGAATGAGTAGGACAGGGGATTTTGAAAAACTGTTTTTT
-	TRBV5-4	-	TRBJ2-5	CASSRRFQETQYF	TGTGCCAGCAGCCGCAGATTCCAAGAGACCCAGTACTTC
TRBD2	TRBV6-5	-	TRBJ2-7	CASSYLQGEGEQYF	TGTGCCAGCAGTTACCTTCAAGGGGAGGGGGAGCAGTACTTC
-	TRBV6-5	-	TRBJ1-1	CASSRAGTQNTEAFF	TGTGCCAGCAGTAGGGCCGGGACACAGAACACTGAAGCTTTCTTT
-	TRBV5-1	few	TRBJ1-1	CASSPDSSGNTEAFF	TGCGCCAGCAGCCCGGACAGTTCGGGGAACACTGAAGCTTTCTTT
-	TRBV6-5	-	TRBJ1-2	CASSNEKAGYTF	TGTGCCAGCAGCAACGAGAAAGCTGGCTACACCTTC
-	TRBV10-3	few	TRBJ1-3	CAISVTGSGNTIYF	TGTGCCATCAGTGTAACAGGGTCAGGAAACACCATATATTTT
-	TRBV5-4	-	TRBJ1-6	CASSLDRSSYNSPLHF	TGTGCCAGCAGCTTGGATCGTAGCTCCTATAATTCACCCCTCCACTTT
-	TRBV28	-	TRBJ1-2	CASSTGYKINYGYTF	TGTGCCAGCAGTACCGGGTACAAGATTAACTATGGCTACACCTTC
TRBD2	TRBV29-1	-	TRBJ2-1	CSVVSSGRAIGYNEQFF	TGCAGCGTTGTATCTAGCGGGAGGGCCATAGGCTACAATGAGCAGTTCTTC
TRBD1	TRBV10-1	-	TRBJ2-7	CASSESSGQHEQYF	TGCGCCAGCAGTGAGTCTTCGGGACAGCACGAGCAGTACTTC
-	TRBV25-1	-	TRBJ1-2	CASSETLEGKGYTF	TGTGCCAGCAGTGAAACCTTGGAGGGAAAGGGCTACACCTTC
-	TRBV7-9	-	TRBJ2-7	CASSFFGYEQYF	TGTGCCAGCAGCTTTTTCGGGTACGAGCAGTACTTC
TRBD2	TRBV7-8	few	TRBJ2-7	CASRSREGFHEQYF	TGTGCCAGCAGATCCAGGGAGGGCTTCCACGAGCAGTACTTC
TRBD2	TRBV5-6	-	TRBJ2-1	CASSLRLAVDEQFF	TGTGCCAGCAGCTTGCGACTAGCGGTCGATGAGCAGTTCTTC
TRBD2	TRBV5-4	-	TRBJ2-4	CASSLGGAGENIQYF	TGTGCCAGCAGCTTGGGTGGAGCGGGAGAAAACATTCAGTACTTC
-	TRBV19	-	TRBJ2-7	CASSIVEGIMDFQHF	TGTGCCAGTAGTATAGTTGAGGGCATCATGGACTTTCAGCACTTC